This entry is about one TCR beta chain. The data derive from a study of blood T cell repertoires in COVID-19. About the study: Donors in the United States, Italy and Spain gave samples during acute or convalescent COVID-19.

Per germline, CDR1 SGHDT and CDR2 YYEEEE. The V end was cut by 5 bases, the J end by 0 bases, with 9 bases between. The CDR3 runs 14 residues. The method was immunoSEQ multiplex PCR; TCRdb's version includes in-frame clones alone and lacks a portion of them. Of under 350,000 clones in the sample, 80% to 90% were seen once. This sequence was found in a middle-aged man with acute or convalescent COVID-19. Sequenced input: peripheral blood. The rearrangement links TRBV5-6 to TRBJ1-3; D is ambiguous. The CDR3 sequence: CASSWALSGNTIYF. The CDR3 nucleotides read TGTGCCAGCAGTTGGGCCCTCTCTGGAAACACCATATATTTT.